This TCR beta chain was identified during a study of graft-versus-host responses after intestinal transplantation. Study background: Recipients were all induced with anti-thymocyte globulin, then given tacrolimus and steroids for approximately three years. General study findings and limits: Recipient marrow harbored GvH clones, some of which surfaced first in ileum or blood.

V lost 5 bases and J lost 5; bases outside the gene matches: 11. The CDR3 loop spans 15 amino acids. Germline lookup yields CDR1 MNHNS and CDR2 SASEGT. Notes on this clone: Its matching antigen is unknown.

Method: immunoSEQ multiplex PCR; TCRdb's copy keeps in-frame clones and lacks some. This sample carries 40,000 to 55,000 clones, approximately 84% of them seen once, and the ten largest clones take 0.45% to 0.55%. The sample here was unstimulated CD4+ T cells sorted from spleen or lymph node cells, taken before transplant. The sequence was collected from a human donor who was the organ donor for an intestinal transplant. This sequence joins TRBV6-1 and TRBJ2-5, with 7 bases fitting TRBD1. The CDR3 sequence: CASSLKGALGETQYF. The CDR3, as DNA: TGTGCCAGCAGTTTAAAGGGGGCCTTAGGGGAGACCCAGTACTTC.